This entry features one T cell receptor beta chain sequence. No antigen is known for it. The germline V gene encodes CDR1 LNHNV and CDR2 YYDKDF (reference sequence). The CDR3 has 16 residues. Trimming removed 3 bases at V and 1 base at J, with 15 bases between. Generated by immunoSEQ multiplex PCR, the TCRdb table keeps only in-frame clones and is missing some. The sample holds 60,000 or so clones; roughly 85% are singletons and the top ten take under 4.5%. Time point described: week 23, last vaccination. Topical imiquimod accompanied each vaccine dose, which consisted of 300 ug of mutant IDH1 20-mer peptide. Each donor presented with a new WHO grade 3 or 4 astrocytoma that tested IDH1-mutant and showed ATRX loss. This record comes from a study of a mutant IDH1 vaccine in newly diagnosed glioma. Overall study context: The start of vaccination came 4-6 weeks after radiotherapy alone, or with temozolomide cycles. Among treated patients, approximately 62% were male and around 40% female, and mean age was about 41 years.

General study points: Shifts in the top peripheral T cell clonotypes seemed unrelated to pseudoprogression.

This specimen consisted of PBMCs, obtained from a glioma patient whose treatment included an IDH1 peptide vaccine. The source of this sequence is a man in his thirties or forties with glioma. The chain couples TRBV15 to TRBJ2-5, with unresolved D. CDR3 sequence: CATSSPSWNLQETQYF. The CDR3 nucleotides are TGTGCCACCAGCAGCCCTAGTTGGAACCTCCAAGAGACCCAGTACTTC.